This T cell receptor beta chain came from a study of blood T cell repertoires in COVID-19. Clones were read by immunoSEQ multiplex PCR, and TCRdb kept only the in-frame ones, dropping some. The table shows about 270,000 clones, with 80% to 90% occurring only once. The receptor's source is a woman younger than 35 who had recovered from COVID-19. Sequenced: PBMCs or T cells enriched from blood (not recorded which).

Here the CDR3 reads CASSLGPSGEGEQFF. CDR3 bases: TGTGCCAGCAGCTTAGGGCCTAGCGGGGAGGGTGAGCAGTTCTTC. The chain is built from TRBV11-2 and TRBJ2-1; 9 bases fit TRBD2. Per germline, CDR1 SGHAT and CDR2 FQNNGV. V lost 1 base to trimming and J lost 9 bases; unmatched junction nucleotides: 7. The CDR3 covers 15 residues. Together with reference TRBV11-2 and TRBJ2-1, the CDR3 gives the full variable domain: EAGVAQSPRYKIIEKRQSVAFWCNPISGHATLYWYQQILGQGPKLLIQFQNNGVVDDSQLPKDRFSAERLKGVDSTLKIQPAKLEDSAVYLCASSLGPSGEGEQFFGPGTRLTVL.